This TCR delta chain came from a study of DNA immune sequencing with unique molecular identifiers. Background on the study: Genomic DNA came from γδ T cells magnetically enriched from buffy coats. Inputs: around 100 ng DNA from enriched γδ cells, roughly 0.9 ug from non-enriched PBMCs. Findings and caveats of the study: Non-enriched samples had more out-of-frame TRD sequences, likely from αβ T cells.

A 32-plex genomic DNA assay used primers for all 8 TRDV and 4 TRDJ genes. Adapter PCR followed 2 to 3 barcoding PCR cycles that attached a 12-nucleotide UMI. TCRdb used CATT to re-call clones from the multiplex PCR reads. Among about 360 delta-chain clones listed, about 35% were seen once. This CDR3 is 27 amino acids long. The V end was cut by 7 bases, the J end by 0 bases, with 51 bases between. Germline values: CDR1 TSWWSYY, CDR2 QGS. In regard to this clone: As yet, its antigen is unknown. It differs at one base from a far larger clone, so likely a read error.

The chain couples TRDV1 to TRDJ1, with D perhaps given as TRDD2 or TRDD3 (9 bases each). Sequenced: buffy coat blood. The receptor was derived from a human donor in good health. CDR3 loop: CALEPFPAFLPFYTAGGYSKYTDKLIF. The CDR3 coding sequence is TGTGCTCTTGAGCCCTTCCCGGCCTTCCTACCCTTCTATACTGCGGGGGGATACTCCAAGTACACCGATAAACTCATCTTT.